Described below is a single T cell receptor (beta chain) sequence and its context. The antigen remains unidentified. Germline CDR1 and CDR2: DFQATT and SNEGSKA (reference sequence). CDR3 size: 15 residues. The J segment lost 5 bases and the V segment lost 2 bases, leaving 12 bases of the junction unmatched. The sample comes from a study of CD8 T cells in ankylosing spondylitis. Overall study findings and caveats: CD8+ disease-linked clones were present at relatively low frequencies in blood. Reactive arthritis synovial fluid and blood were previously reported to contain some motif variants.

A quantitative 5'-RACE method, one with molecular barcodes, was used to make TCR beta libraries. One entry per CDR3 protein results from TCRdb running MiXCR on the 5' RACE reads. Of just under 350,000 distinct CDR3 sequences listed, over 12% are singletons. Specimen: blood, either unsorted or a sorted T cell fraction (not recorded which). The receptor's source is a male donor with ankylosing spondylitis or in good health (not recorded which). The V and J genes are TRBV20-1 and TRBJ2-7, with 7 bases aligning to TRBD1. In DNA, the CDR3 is TGCAGTGCTAGATTTCCTGGCAGGGGGATGGACGAGCAGTACTTC. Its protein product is CSARFPGRGMDEQYF.